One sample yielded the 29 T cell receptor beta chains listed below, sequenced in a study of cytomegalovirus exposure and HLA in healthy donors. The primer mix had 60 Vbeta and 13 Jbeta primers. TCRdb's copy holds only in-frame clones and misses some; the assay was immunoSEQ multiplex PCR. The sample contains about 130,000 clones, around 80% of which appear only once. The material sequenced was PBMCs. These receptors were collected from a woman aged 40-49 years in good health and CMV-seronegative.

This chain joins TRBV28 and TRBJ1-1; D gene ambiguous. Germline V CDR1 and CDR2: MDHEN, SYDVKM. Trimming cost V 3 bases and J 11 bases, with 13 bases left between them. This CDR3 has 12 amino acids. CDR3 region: CASSFERVSAFF. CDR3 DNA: TGTGCCAGCAGTTTCGAGAGGGTGAGTGCTTTCTTT. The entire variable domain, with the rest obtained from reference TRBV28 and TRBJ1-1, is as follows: DVKVTQSSRYLVKRTGEKVFLECVQDMDHENMFWYRQDPGLGLRLIYFSYDVKMKEKGDIPEGYSVSREKKERFSLILESASTNQTSMYLCASSFERVSAFFGQGTRLTVV.

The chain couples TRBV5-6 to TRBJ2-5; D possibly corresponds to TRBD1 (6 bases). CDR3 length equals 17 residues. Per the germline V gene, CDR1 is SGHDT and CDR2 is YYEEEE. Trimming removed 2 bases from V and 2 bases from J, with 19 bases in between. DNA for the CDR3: TGTGCCAGCAGCTTTTGGGGAATGGGGGCAGAACAAGAGACCCAGTACTTC. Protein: CASSFWGMGAEQETQYF.

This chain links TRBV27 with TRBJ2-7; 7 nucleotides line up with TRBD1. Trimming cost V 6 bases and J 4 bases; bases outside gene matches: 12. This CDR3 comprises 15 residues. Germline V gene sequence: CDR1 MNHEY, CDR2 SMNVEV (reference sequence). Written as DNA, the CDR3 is TGTGCCAGCAGCGCAGACAGGGCTTCGGAATACGAGCAGTACTTC. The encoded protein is CASSADRASEYEQYF.

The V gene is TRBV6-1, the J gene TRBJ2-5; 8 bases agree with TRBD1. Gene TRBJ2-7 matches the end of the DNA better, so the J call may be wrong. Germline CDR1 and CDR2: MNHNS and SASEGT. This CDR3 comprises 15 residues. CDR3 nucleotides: TGTGCCAGCCTTAAAGCCCGGACAGGGAACTACGAGCAGTACTTC. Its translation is CASLKARTGNYEQYF.

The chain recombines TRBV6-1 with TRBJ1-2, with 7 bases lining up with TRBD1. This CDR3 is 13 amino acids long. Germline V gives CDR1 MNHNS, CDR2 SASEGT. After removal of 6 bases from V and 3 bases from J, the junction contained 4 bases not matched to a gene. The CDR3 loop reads CASSGTAYYGYTF. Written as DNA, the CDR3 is TGTGCCAGCAGCGGGACAGCCTACTATGGCTACACCTTC.

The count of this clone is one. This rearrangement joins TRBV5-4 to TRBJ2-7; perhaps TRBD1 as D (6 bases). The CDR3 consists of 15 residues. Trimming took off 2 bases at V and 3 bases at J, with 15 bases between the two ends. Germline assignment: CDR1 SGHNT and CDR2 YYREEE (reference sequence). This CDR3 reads CASSFWGHLIYEQYF. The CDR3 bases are TGTGCCAGCAGCTTCTGGGGACATTTAATCTACGAGCAGTACTTC.

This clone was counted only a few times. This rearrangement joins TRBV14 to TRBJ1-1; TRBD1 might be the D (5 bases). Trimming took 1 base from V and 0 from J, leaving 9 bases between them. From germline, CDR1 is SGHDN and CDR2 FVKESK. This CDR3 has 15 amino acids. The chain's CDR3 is CASSQAGLMNTEAFF. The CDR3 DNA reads TGTGCCAGCAGCCAAGCGGGACTGATGAACACTGAAGCTTTCTTT. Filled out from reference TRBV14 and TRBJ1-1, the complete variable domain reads EAGVTQFPSHSVIEKGQTVTLRCDPISGHDNLYWYRRVMGKEIKFLLHFVKESKQDESGMPNNRFLAERTGGTYSTLKVQPAELEDSGVYFCASSQAGLMNTEAFFGQGTRLTVV.

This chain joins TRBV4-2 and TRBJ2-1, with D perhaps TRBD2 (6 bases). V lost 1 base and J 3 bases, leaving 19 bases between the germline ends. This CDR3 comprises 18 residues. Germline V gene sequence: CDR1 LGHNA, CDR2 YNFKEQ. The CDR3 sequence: CASSQGRDGGAYYNEQFF. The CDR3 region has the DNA TGTGCCAGCAGCCAAGGCCGGGATGGCGGGGCGTACTACAATGAGCAGTTCTTC.

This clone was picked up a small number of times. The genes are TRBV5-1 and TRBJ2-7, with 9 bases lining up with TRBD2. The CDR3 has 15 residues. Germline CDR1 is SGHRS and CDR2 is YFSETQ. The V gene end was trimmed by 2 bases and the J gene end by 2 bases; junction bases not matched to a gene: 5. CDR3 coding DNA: TGCGCCAGCAGCTTACTAGCGGGCGCTACCTACGAGCAGTACTTC. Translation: CASSLLAGATYEQYF.

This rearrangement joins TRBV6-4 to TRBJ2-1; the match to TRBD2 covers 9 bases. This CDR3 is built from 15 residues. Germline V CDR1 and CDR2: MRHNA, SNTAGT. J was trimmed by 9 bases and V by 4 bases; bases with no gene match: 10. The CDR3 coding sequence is TGTGCCAGCAGTGCCTTAGGAGCGGGAGGAGTTGAGCAGTTCTTC. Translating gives CASSALGAGGVEQFF.

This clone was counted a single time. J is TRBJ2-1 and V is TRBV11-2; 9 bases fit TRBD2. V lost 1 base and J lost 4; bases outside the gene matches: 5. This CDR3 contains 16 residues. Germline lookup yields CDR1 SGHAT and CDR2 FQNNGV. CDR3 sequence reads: CASSLGSRGGYNEQFF. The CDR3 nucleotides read TGTGCCAGCAGCTTAGGTTCGCGGGGGGGGTACAATGAGCAGTTCTTC.

CDR3: CASSQTGDGYTF. CDR3 bases: TGTGCCAGCAGCCAGACAGGGGATGGCTACACCTTC. The chain links TRBV28 to TRBJ1-2; 8 positions match TRBD1. CDR1 and CDR2 from the germline V gene are MDHEN and SYDVKM. The CDR3 covers 12 residues. J gave up 6 bases and V 6 bases, and 3 bases lay outside the gene matches.

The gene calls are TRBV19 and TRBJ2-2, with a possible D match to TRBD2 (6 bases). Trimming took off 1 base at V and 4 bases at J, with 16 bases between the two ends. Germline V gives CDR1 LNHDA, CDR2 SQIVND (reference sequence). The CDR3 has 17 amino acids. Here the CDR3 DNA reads TGTGCCAGTAGTATAGTGGAGGGGCGACTAGTCACCGGGGAGCTGTTTTTT. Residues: CASSIVEGRLVTGELFF.

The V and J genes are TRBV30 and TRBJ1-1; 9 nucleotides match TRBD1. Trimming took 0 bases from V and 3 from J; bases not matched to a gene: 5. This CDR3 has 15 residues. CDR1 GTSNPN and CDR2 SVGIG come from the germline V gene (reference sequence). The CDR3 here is CAWSVHRDRDTEAFF. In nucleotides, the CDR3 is TGTGCCTGGAGTGTTCACCGGGACAGGGACACTGAAGCTTTCTTT.

The DNA for the CDR3 is TGTGCCAGCAGCCCCCTAGCGGGAGAATCCTACAATGAGCAGTTCTTC. Protein sequence: CASSPLAGESYNEQFF. The chain recombines TRBV11-2 with TRBJ2-1, with TRBD2 matching 10 bases. Germline CDR1 and CDR2: SGHAT and FQNNGV. The CDR3 has 16 residues. The junction had 5 bases not matched to a gene; V was cut back by 5 bases and J by 1 base.

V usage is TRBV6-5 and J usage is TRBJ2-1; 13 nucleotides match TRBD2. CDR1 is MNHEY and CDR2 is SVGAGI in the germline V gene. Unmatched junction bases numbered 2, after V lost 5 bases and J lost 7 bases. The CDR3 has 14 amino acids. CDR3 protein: CASSRLAGGNEQFF. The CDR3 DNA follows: TGTGCCAGCAGTCGACTAGCGGGGGGAAATGAGCAGTTCTTC.

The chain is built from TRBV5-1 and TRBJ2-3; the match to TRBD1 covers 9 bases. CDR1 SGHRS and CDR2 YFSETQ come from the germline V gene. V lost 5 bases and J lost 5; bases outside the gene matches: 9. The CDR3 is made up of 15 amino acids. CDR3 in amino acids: CASSLQGALGDTQYF. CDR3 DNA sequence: TGCGCCAGCAGTCTACAGGGGGCGCTTGGAGATACGCAGTATTTT.

CDR3: CASSLYFSGGVVTGELFF. In nucleotides, the CDR3 is TGTGCCAGCAGTTTATATTTTAGCGGGGGGGTCGTCACCGGGGAGCTGTTTTTT. V and J are TRBV27 and TRBJ2-2; 11 nucleotides match TRBD2. With 1 base clipped from V and 4 bases from J, the junction kept 8 bases outside the gene matches. CDR3 length: 18 amino acids. Germline V lookup: CDR1 MNHEY, CDR2 SMNVEV (reference sequence).

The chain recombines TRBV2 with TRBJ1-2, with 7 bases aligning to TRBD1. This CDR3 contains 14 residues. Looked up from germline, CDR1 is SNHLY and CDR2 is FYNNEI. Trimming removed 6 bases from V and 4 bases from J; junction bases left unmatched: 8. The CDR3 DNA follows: TGTGCCAGCAGGCCTACAGGGGTTGGCTATGGCTACACCTTC. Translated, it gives CASRPTGVGYGYTF.

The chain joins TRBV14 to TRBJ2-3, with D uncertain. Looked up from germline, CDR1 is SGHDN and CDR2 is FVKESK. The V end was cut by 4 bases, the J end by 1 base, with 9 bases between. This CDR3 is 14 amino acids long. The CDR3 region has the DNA TGTGCCAGCAGCCGAAGACACGGCACAGATACGCAGTATTTT. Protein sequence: CASSRRHGTDTQYF.

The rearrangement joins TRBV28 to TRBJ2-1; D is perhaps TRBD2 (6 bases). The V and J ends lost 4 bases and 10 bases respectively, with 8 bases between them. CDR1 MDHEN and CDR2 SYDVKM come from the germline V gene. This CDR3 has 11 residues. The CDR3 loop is CASSWGDEQFF. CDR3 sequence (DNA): TGTGCCAGCAGTTGGGGGGACGAGCAGTTCTTC.

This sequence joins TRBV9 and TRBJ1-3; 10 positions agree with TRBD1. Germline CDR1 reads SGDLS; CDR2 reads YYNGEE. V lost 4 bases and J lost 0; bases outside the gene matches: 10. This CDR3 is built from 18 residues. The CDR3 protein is CASSPIPRTGGSGNTIYF. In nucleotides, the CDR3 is TGTGCCAGCAGCCCGATTCCCCGGACAGGGGGCTCTGGAAACACCATATATTTT.

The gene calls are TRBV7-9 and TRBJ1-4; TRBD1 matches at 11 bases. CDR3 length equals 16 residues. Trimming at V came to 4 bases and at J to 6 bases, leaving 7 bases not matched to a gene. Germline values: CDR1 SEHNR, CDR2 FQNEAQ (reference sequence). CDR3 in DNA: TGTGCCAGCAGCTCTGTTGGGACAGGGGGAGATGAAAAACTGTTTTTT. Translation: CASSSVGTGGDEKLFF.

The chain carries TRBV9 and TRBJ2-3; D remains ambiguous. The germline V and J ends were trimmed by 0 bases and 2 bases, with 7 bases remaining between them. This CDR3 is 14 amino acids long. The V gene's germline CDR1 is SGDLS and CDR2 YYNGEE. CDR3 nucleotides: TGTGCCAGCAGCGTAGGCGGTCCCACAGATACGCAGTATTTT. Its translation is CASSVGGPTDTQYF.

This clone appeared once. The CDR3 DNA follows: TGTGCCAGCAGCTTGGACAGGGGATCCGGCGAGCAGTACTTC. This encodes CASSLDRGSGEQYF. This chain connects TRBV11-1 to TRBJ2-7; 9 bases map to TRBD1. V was pared by 3 bases and J by 6 bases, with 6 bases of the junction left unmatched. CDR3 length: 14 residues. Germline values: CDR1 SGHAT, CDR2 FQDESV (reference sequence).

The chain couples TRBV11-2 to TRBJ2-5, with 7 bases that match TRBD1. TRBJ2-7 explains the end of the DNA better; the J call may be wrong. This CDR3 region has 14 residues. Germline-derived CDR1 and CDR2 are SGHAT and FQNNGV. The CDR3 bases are TGTGCCAGCAGCTTGTACAGGGGACCCTACGAGCAGTACTTC. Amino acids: CASSLYRGPYEQYF.

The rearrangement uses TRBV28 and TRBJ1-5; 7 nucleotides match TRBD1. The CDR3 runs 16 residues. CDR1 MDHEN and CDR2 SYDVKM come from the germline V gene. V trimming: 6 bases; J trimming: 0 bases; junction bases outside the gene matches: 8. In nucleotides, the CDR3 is TGTGCCAGCAGACGGACAGGTACATATAGCAATCAGCCCCAGCATTTT. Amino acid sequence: CASRRTGTYSNQPQHF. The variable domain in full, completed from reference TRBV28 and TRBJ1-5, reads DVKVTQSSRYLVKRTGEKVFLECVQDMDHENMFWYRQDPGLGLRLIYFSYDVKMKEKGDIPEGYSVSREKKERFSLILESASTNQTSMYLCASRRTGTYSNQPQHFGDGTRLSIL.

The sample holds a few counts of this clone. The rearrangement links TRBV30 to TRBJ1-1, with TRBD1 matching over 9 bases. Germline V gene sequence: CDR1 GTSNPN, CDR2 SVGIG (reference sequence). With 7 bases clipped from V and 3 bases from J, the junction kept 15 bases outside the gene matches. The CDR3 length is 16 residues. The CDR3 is CASPDRGLDPDTEAFF. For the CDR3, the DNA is TGTGCCTCGCCGGACAGGGGCCTTGATCCGGACACTGAAGCTTTCTTT. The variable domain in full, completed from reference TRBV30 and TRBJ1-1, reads SQTIHQWPATLVQPVGSPLSLECTVEGTSNPNLYWYRQAAGRGLQLLFYSVGIGQISSEVPQNLSASRPQDRQFILSSKKLLLSDSGFYLCASPDRGLDPDTEAFFGQGTRLTVV.

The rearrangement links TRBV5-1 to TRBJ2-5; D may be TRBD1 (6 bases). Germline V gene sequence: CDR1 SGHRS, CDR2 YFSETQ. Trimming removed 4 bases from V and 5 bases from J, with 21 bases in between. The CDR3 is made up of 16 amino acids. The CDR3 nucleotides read TGCGCCAGCAGCCCCGGACAGAACGTCGGGTTGGAGACCCAGTACTTC. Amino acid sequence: CASSPGQNVGLETQYF.